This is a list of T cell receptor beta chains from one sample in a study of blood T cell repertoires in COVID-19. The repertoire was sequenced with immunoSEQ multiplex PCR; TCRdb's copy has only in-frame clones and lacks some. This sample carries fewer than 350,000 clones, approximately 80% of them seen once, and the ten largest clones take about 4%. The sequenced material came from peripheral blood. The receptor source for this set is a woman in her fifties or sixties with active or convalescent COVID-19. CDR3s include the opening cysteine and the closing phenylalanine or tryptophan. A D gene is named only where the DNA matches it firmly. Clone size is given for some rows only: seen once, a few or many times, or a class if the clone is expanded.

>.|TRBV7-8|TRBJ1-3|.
CASSLGSTYSGNTIYF
TGTGCCAGCAGCTTAGGGTCCACCTACTCTGGAAACACCATATATTTT
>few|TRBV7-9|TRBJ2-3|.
CASSSTDARDTDTQYF
TGTGCCAGCAGCTCTACGGATGCCAGGGACACAGATACGCAGTATTTT
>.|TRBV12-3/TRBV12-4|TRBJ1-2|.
CASSLGRNYGYTF
TGTGCCAGCAGTTTAGGGAGGAACTATGGCTACACCTTC
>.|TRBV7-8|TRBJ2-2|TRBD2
CASSSLAGAGELFF
TGTGCCAGCAGCTCTTTAGCGGGAGCCGGGGAGCTGTTTTTT
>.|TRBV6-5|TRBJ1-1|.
CASSTTVNTEAFF
TGTGCCAGCAGTACGACAGTGAACACTGAAGCTTTCTTT
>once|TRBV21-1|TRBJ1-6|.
CASSKVGRTGNSPLHF
TGTGCCAGCAGCAAAGTCGGCCGAACGGGTAATTCACCCCTCCACTTT
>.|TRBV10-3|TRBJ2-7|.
CAISESYGDSYEQYF
TGTGCCATCAGTGAGTCGTACGGGGACTCCTACGAGCAGTACTTC
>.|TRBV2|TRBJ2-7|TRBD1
CASRDRGYEQYF
TGTGCCTCCCGGGACAGGGGCTACGAGCAGTACTTC
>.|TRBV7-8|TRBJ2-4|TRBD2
CASSPGGGLAGGVGKNIQYF
TGTGCCAGCAGCCCCGGGGGGGGGCTAGCGGGAGGGGTGGGCAAAAACATTCAGTACTTC
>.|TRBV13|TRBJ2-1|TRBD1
CASSPDRSDEQFF
TGTGCCAGCAGCCCGGACAGGTCGGATGAGCAGTTCTTC
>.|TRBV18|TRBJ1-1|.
CASSPGGADTEAFF
TGTGCCAGCTCACCAGGGGGGGCGGACACTGAAGCTTTCTTT
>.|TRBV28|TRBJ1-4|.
CASSLLGASNEKLFF
TGTGCCAGCAGTTTATTGGGGGCTAGTAATGAAAAACTGTTTTTT
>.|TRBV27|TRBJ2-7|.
CASSLGLQGVYEQYF
TGTGCCAGCAGTTTAGGATTACAGGGTGTGTACGAGCAGTACTTC
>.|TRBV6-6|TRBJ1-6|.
CASSPRSDRFNSPLHF
TGTGCCAGCAGTCCGCGATCGGACAGATTCAATTCACCCCTCCACTTT
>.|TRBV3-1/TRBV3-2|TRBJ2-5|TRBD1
CASSLRWGQGSGETQYF
TGTGCCAGCAGCCTACGATGGGGACAGGGGAGCGGAGAGACCCAGTACTTC
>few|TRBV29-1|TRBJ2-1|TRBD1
CSVDLRTGLNYEQFF
TGCAGCGTTGACCTCAGGACAGGGTTGAACTATGAGCAGTTCTTC
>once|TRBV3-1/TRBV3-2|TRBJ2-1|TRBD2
CASSRTSGRVRGNEQFF
TGTGCCAGCAGCCGAACTAGCGGGAGGGTCCGAGGCAATGAGCAGTTCTTC
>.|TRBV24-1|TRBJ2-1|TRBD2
CATSDSLVSGLDEQFF
TGTGCCACCAGTGATTCCCTTGTTAGCGGGCTCGATGAGCAGTTCTTC
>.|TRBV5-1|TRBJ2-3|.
CASSLEYSTDTQYF
TGCGCCAGCAGCTTGGAGTACTCCACAGATACGCAGTATTTT
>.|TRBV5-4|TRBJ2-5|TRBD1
CASSSIRQGQETQYF
TGTGCCAGCAGCTCGATACGACAGGGGCAAGAGACCCAGTACTTC
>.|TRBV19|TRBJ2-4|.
CASSLQNIQYF
TGTGCCAGTAGTCTCCAAAACATTCAGTACTTC
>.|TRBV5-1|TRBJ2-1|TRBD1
CASSRGQGSYNEQFF
TGCGCCAGCAGCAGAGGACAGGGGAGCTACAATGAGCAGTTCTTC
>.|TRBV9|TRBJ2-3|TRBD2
CASSEAGGATDTQYF
TGTGCCAGCAGCGAGGCGGGAGGAGCCACAGATACGCAGTATTTT
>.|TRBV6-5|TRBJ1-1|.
CASRVGARDTEAFF
TGTGCCAGCAGAGTAGGGGCTAGGGACACTGAAGCTTTCTTT
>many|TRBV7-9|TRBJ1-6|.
CASSKLLRGNSPLHF
TGTGCCAGCAGCAAGCTACTGAGAGGGAATTCACCCCTCCACTTT
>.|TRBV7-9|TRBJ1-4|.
CASSLERNEKLFF
TGTGCCAGCAGCTTGGAGAGAAATGAAAAACTGTTTTTT